This T cell receptor delta chain was identified during a study of gamma-delta T cells after stem cell transplantation. TCRdb re-called the RT-PCR reads through CATT. Seen here are about 2,900 delta-chain clones, 30% observed once, and the top ten hold roughly 25%. This clone was recorded only once. This may stem from a read error, because a much larger clone lies one nucleotide away. Trimming stripped 3 bases from V and 2 bases from J, with 21 bases between. The length of the CDR3 is 17 residues. In germline, CDR1 is GEAIGNYY, CDR2 EKD. The receptor's source is a human donor. It is not recorded whose cells these are; they may come from a transplant donor. The chain links TRDV2 to TRDJ1; D remains ambiguous. The sequenced sample consisted of gamma-delta T cells. CDR3 in amino acids: CACDSLSSSPRTDKLIF. As DNA, the CDR3 is TGTGCCTGTGACTCCCTATCGTCGTCACCCCGGACCGATAAACTCATCTTT.